This T cell receptor (beta chain) emerged from a study of T cells expressing NK-cell markers. Overall study context: Sequenced donors, eight in total, included seven who were HCMV-seropositive and one who was seronegative.

Findings and caveats of the study: The study did not resolve the HCMV specificity of expanded NKG2C+ T cell clones. In a few donors, dominant clonotypes made up 28.3-60.1% of CD3+CD56-NKG2C+ cells. NKG2C+ dominant clonotype frequencies in 6 or 7 donors were about 1.0-7.5% of CD8+ T cells.

TCRdb reworked the 5' RACE reads into one entry per CDR3 protein, no DNA. The sample yields about 260,000 distinct CDR3 sequences, of which the top ten take up about 0.4%. This CDR3 is 14 amino acids long. In germline, CDR1 is DFQATT, CDR2 SNEGSKA (reference sequence). Concerning this clonotype: What it recognizes is unknown.

The chain uses TRBV20-1 and TRBJ1-1. The TCR was taken from a man aged 18 to 30 in good health. Sample: blood T cells: a sorted CD56 or NKG2C T cell subset, CD4+ or CD8+ T cells, or bulk PBMC T cells (not recorded which). This CDR3 reads CSARTEGIWTEAFF.